This entry describes one T cell receptor (beta chain). What it recognizes is unknown. Once RNA had been extracted, it was reverse transcribed into cDNA to act as the sequencing template. Assay used: immunoSEQ multiplex PCR; TCRdb lists only in-frame clones, some missing. The sample has some 170,000 clones, almost 65% seen once. This entry is derived from a study of CD8+ T cells in alopecia areata. Findings of the study overall: Resident alphabeta T-cell populations of normal skin are likewise subject to sequencing in scalp samples.

The receptor was derived from a human donor with alopecia areata. The source material was CD4+ T cells sorted from blood, sampled at week 0.

The CDR3 spells CACQHEGEKNYGYTF. The CDR3 DNA reads as TGTGCCTGCCAGCACGAAGGGGAGAAAAACTATGGCTACACCTTC. The chain couples TRBV30 to TRBJ1-2, with D tentatively TRBD1 (5 bases). The CDR3 runs 15 residues. Trimming shortened V by 6 bases and J by 2 bases, and 19 bases separated the two germline ends. CDR1 is GTSNPN and CDR2 is SVGIG in the germline V gene (reference sequence).